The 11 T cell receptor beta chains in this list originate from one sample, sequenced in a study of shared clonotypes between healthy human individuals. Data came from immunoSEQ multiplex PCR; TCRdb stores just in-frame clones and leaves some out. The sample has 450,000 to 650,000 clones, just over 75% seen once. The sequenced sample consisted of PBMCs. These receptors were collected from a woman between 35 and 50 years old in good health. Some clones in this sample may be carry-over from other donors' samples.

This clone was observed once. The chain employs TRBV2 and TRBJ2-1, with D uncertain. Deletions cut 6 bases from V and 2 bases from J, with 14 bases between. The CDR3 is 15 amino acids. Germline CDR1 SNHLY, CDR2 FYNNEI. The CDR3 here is CASRVGLDAYNEQFF. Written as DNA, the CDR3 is TGTGCCAGCAGGGTTGGGCTAGATGCCTACAATGAGCAGTTCTTC.

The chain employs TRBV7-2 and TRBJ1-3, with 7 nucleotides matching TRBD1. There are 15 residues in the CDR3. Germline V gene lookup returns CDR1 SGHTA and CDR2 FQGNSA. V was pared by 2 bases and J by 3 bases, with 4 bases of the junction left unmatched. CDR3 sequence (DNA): TGTGCCAGCAGCTTATCAGGGGGTGGTGGAAACACCATATATTTT. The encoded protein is CASSLSGGGGNTIYF.

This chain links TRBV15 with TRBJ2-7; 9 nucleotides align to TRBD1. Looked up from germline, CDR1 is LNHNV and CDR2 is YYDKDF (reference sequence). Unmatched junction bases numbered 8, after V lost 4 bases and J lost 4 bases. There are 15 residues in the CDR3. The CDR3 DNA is TGTGCCACCAGCACCGACAGGGGGTTCGGTTACGAGCAGTACTTC. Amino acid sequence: CATSTDRGFGYEQYF. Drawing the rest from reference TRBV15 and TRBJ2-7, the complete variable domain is DAMVIQNPRYQVTQFGKPVTLSCSQTLNHNVMYWYQQKSSQAPKLLFHYYDKDFNNEADTPDNFQSRRPNTSFCFLDIRSPGLGDTAMYLCATSTDRGFGYEQYFGPGTRLTVT.

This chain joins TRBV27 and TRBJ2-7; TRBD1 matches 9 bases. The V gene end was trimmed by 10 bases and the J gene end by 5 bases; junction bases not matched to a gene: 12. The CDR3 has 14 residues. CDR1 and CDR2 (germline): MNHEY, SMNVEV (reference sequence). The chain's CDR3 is CATVSDRGTNEQYF. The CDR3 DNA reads TGTGCCACCGTCTCGGACAGGGGTACCAACGAGCAGTACTTC.

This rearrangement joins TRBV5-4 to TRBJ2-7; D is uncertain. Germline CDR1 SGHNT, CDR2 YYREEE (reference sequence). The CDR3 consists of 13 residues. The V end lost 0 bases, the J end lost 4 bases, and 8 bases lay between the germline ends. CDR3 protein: CASSLAVDYEQYF. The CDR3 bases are TGTGCCAGCAGCTTGGCGGTGGATTACGAGCAGTACTTC.

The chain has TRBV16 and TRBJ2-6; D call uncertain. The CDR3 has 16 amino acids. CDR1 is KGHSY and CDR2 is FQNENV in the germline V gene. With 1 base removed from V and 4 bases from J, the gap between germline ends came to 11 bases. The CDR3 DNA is TGTGCCAGCAGCCAATTAAAAGGGCCCGGGGCCAACGTCCTGACTTTC. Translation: CASSQLKGPGANVLTF.

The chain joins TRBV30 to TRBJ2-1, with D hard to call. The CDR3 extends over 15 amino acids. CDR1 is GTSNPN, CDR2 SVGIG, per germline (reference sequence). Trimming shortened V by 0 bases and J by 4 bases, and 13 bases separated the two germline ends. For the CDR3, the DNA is TGTGCCTGGAGTGTAAATAGTCCCGCTTACAATGAGCAGTTCTTC. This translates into CAWSVNSPAYNEQFF.

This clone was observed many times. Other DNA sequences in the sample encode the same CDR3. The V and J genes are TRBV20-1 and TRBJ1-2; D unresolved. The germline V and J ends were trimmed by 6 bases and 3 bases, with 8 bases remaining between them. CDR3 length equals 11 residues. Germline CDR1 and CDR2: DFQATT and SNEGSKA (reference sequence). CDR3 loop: CSASEDYGYTF. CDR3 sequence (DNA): TGCAGTGCCTCCGAGGACTATGGCTACACCTTC.

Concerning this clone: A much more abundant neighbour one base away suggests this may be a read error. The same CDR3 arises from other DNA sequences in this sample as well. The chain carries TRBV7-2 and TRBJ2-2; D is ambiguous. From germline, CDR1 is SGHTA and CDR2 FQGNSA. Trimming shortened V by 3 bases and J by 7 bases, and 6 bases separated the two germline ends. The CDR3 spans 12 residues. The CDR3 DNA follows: TGTGCCAGCAGCTTGTGGGGCGGGGAGCTGTTTTTT. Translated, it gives CASSLWGGELFF.

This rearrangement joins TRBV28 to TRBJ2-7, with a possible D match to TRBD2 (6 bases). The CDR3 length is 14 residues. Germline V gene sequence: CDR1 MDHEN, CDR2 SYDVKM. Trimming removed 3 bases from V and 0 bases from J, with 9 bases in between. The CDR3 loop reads CASSFGGASYEQYF. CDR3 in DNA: TGTGCCAGCAGTTTCGGCGGGGCCTCCTACGAGCAGTACTTC.

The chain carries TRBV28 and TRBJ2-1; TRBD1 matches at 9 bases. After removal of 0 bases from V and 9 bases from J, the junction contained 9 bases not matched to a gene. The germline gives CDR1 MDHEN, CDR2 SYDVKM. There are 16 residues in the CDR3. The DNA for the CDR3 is TGTGCCAGCAGTTTATGGGCGGACAGGGGAGGGGGTGAGCAGTTCTTC. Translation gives CASSLWADRGGGEQFF.